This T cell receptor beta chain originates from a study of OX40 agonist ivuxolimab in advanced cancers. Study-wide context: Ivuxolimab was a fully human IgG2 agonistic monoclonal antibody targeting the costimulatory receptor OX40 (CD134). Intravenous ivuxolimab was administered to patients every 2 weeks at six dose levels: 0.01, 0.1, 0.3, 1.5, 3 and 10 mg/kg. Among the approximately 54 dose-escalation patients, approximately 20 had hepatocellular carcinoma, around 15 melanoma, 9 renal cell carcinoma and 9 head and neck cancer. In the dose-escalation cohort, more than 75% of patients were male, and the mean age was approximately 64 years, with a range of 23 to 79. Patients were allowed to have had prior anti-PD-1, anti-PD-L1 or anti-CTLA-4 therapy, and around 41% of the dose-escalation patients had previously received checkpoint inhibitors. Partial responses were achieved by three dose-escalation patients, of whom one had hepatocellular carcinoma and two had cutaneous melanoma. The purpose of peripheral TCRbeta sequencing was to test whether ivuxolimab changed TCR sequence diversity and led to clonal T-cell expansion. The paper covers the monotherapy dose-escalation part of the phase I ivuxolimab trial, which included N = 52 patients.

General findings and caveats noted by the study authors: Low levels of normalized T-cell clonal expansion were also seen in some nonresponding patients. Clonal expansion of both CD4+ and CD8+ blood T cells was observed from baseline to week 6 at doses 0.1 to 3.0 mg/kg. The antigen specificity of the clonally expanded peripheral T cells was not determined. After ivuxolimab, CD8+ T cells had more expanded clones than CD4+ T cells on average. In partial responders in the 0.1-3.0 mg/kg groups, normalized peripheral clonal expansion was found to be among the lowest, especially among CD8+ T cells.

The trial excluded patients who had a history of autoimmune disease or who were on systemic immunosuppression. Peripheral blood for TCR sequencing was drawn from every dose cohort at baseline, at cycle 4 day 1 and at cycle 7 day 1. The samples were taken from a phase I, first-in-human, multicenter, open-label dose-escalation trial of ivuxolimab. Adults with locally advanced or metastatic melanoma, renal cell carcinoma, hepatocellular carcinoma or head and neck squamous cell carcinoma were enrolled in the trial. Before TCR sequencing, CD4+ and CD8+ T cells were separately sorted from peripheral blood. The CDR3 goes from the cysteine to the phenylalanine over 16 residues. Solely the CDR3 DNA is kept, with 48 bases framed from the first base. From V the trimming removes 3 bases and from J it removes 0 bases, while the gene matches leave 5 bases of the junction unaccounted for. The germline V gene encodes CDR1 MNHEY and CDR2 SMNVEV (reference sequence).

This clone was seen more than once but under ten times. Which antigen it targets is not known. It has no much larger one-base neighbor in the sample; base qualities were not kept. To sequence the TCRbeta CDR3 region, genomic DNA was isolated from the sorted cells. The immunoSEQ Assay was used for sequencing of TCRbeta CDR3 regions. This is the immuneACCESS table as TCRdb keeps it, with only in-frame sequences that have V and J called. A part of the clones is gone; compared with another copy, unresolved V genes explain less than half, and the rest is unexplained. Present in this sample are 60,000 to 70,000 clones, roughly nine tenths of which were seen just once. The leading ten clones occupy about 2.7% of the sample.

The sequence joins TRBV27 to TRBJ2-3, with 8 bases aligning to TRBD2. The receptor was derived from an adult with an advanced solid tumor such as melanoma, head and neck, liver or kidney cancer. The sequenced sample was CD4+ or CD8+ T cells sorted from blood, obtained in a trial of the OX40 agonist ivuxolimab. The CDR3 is CASSFAAGASTDTQYF. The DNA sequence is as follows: TGTGCCAGCAGTTTCGCAGCGGGAGCGAGCACAGATACGCAGTATTTT.